This T cell receptor beta chain came from a study of blood T cell repertoires in COVID-19. CDR1 and CDR2 from the germline V gene are MNHEY and SVGEGT. Trimming stripped 0 bases from V and 5 bases from J, with 10 bases between. The CDR3 is made up of 14 amino acids. In the original processing: Reference gene primer amplification yielded estimated nucleated cell counts. This table comes from immunoSEQ multiplex PCR, and its TCRdb copy is limited to in-frame clones, with some not included. V and J calls and clone size follow that table, whereas D and trimming were derived from the DNA. The data contain about 200,000 clones, approximately 85% of them singletons.

The chain uses TRBV6-2 or TRBV6-3 and TRBJ1-1; D might be TRBD1 (5 bases). Sample: peripheral blood. The clonotype was recovered from an elderly woman with acute or convalescent COVID-19. The CDR3 DNA follows: TGTGCCAGCAGTTACTCCAGGGTGTCGACTGAAGCTTTCTTT. Translated: CASSYSRVSTEAFF.